This entry lists 6 T cell receptor beta chains sequenced from one sample in a study of shared clonotypes between healthy human individuals. Profiled with immunoSEQ multiplex PCR; TCRdb holds only in-frame clones, not every one. The sample consists of about 2.1 million clones, about 92% of them appearing once. The naive CD8 population came from CD45RO-negative cells selected for CCR7, without terminally differentiated effector memory CD45RA+ cells. The specimen was naive CD8+ T cells from PBMCs. The receptors derive from a man aged 18 to 30 in good health. Some clones in this sample may be carry-over from other donors' samples.

V is TRBV25-1 and J is TRBJ2-1; 10 bases are shared with TRBD2. This CDR3 spans 13 amino acids. The V segment lost 2 bases and the J segment 12 bases; nucleotides outside the gene matches: 4. Per the germline V gene, CDR1 is MGHDK and CDR2 is SYGVNS. The CDR3 loop reads CASSELAGARQFF. The CDR3, as DNA: TGTGCCAGCAGTGAACTAGCGGGAGCGAGGCAGTTCTTC.

The chain has TRBV19 and TRBJ2-5; the match to TRBD2 covers 11 bases. The CDR3 covers 20 residues. Trimming at V came to 6 bases and at J to 5 bases, leaving 23 bases not matched to a gene. Germline lookup yields CDR1 LNHDA and CDR2 SQIVND (reference sequence). The CDR3 DNA follows: TGTGCCAGTAGCTCCCCAGGGGTGGGGGCGCAACTAGCGGGAGCGGAGACCCAGTACTTC. Translating gives CASSSPGVGAQLAGAETQYF.

This clone was detected only a few times. The V and J genes are TRBV5-1 and TRBJ1-1; no firm D call. This CDR3 spans 14 amino acids. Trimming removed 7 bases from V and 0 bases from J, with 13 bases in between. The V gene's germline CDR1 is SGHRS and CDR2 YFSETQ. The CDR3 sequence is CASRSGLMNTEAFF. Here the CDR3 DNA reads TGCGCCAGCCGATCCGGGCTGATGAACACTGAAGCTTTCTTT.

This chain uses TRBV5-4 with TRBJ2-1, with 7 bases lining up with TRBD2. Trimming removed 2 bases from V and 9 bases from J; junction bases left unmatched: 5. Germline-derived CDR1 and CDR2 are SGHNT and YYREEE (reference sequence). The CDR3 is 13 residues long. CDR3 amino acids: CASSLGPGGEQFF. The DNA for the CDR3 is TGTGCCAGCAGCTTAGGGCCGGGAGGTGAGCAGTTCTTC.

This rearrangement joins TRBV28 to TRBJ2-7; TRBD2 is a possible D gene (6 bases). The CDR3 runs 16 residues. Trimming left V 3 bases short and J 0 bases short, with 15 bases between. The germline CDR1 and CDR2 sequences are MDHEN and SYDVKM. CDR3: CASSFSGGAPSYEQYF. CDR3 sequence (DNA): TGTGCCAGCAGTTTTTCCGGGGGAGCCCCCTCCTACGAGCAGTACTTC.

The chain is built from TRBV9 and TRBJ1-1; TRBD1 aligns across 7 bases. The CDR3 is 15 residues long. V gave up 4 bases and J gave up 1 base; unmatched junction bases: 7. CDR1 is SGDLS, CDR2 YYNGEE, per germline. Here the CDR3 reads CASSPRTGQNTEAFF. The CDR3 DNA reads TGTGCCAGCAGCCCAAGGACAGGTCAGAACACTGAAGCTTTCTTT. Full variable domain (remainder filled in from reference TRBV9 and TRBJ1-1): DSGVTQTPKHLITATGQRVTLRCSPRSGDLSVYWYQQSLDQGLQFLIQYYNGEERAKGNILERFSAQQFPDLHSELNLSSLELGDSALYFCASSPRTGQNTEAFFGQGTRLTVV.